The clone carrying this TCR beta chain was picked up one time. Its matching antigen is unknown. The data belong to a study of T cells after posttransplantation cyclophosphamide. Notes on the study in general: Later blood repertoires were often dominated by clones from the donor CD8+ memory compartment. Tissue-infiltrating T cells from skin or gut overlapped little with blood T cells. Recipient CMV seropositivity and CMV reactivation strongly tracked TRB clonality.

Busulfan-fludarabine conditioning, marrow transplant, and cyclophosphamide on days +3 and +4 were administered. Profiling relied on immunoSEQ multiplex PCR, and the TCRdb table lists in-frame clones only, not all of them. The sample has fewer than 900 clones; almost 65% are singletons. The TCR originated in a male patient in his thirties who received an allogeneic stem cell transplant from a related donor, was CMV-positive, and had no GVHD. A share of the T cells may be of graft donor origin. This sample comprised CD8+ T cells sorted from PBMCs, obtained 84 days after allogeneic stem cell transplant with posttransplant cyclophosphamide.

The CDR3 loop is CASSQPDGTALSYNEQFF. CDR3 sequence (DNA): TGTGCCAGTAGCCAACCTGACGGGACAGCCCTCTCCTACAATGAGCAGTTCTTC. The V and J genes are TRBV19 and TRBJ2-1, with TRBD1 matching 7 bases. Germline V gives CDR1 LNHDA, CDR2 SQIVND (reference sequence). The CDR3 sequence is 18 residues long. V was clipped by 6 bases and J by 0 bases; unmatched bases: 14.